This TCR beta chain was identified during a study of T cells after yellow fever vaccination. The overall study: Those fractions that held only low numbers of cells were prepared using the SMART-Seq v4 Ultra Low Input RNA kit. Study-wide results and caveats: Within FACS-sorted repertoires, abundant clonotypes contaminating from the bulk population could be present. At under 98% for CD4 and approximately 89% for CD8, most primary-vaccination clones showed up again after the booster.

By 5'RACE template switching, TCR cDNA was produced, with a universal primer site and UMIs added in the process. TCRdb called the 5' RACE reads again in MiXCR, with one record for every CDR3 protein. The sample records 350,000 or so distinct CDR3 sequences, approximately 8% being singletons. Deletions cut 3 bases from V and 7 bases from J, with 9 bases between. The CDR3 is 12 residues long. This clonotype was seen more than once but under ten times. Its target is not known. The rearrangement links TRBV12-3 or TRBV12-4 to TRBJ1-1; D uncertain. The material sequenced was PBMCs, taken approximately 40 days after the first yellow fever vaccination. This receptor was obtained from a young man who received the YFV17D yellow fever vaccine. The CDR3 DNA follows: TGTGCCAGCAGTTTTTGGAGAAATGAAGCTTTCTTT. As protein: CASSFWRNEAFF.